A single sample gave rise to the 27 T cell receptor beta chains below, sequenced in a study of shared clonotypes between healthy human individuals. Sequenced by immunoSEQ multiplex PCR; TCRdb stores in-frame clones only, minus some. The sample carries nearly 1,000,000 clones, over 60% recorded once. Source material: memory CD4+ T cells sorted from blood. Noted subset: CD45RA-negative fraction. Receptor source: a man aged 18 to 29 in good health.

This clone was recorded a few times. The DNA for the CDR3 is TGTGCCAGCAGTTTAAGGACCTGGTCCTACAATGAGCAGTTCTTC. Its translation is CASSLRTWSYNEQFF. The chain is built from TRBV27 and TRBJ2-1, with D unresolved. Germline CDR1 MNHEY, CDR2 SMNVEV (reference sequence). This CDR3 comprises 15 residues. Trimming left V 2 bases short and J 1 base short, with 9 bases between.

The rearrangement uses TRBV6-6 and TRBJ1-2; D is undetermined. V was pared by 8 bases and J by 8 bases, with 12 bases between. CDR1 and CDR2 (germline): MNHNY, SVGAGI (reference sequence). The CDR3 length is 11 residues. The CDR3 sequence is CASGFQRGYTF. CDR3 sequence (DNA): TGTGCCAGCGGATTCCAACGCGGCTACACCTTC.

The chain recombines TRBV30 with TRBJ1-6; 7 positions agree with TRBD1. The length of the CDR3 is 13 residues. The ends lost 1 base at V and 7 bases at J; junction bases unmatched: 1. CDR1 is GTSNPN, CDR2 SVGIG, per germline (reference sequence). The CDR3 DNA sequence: TGTGCCTGGAGTGCAGGGGGGAATTCACCCCTCCACTTT. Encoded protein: CAWSAGGNSPLHF.

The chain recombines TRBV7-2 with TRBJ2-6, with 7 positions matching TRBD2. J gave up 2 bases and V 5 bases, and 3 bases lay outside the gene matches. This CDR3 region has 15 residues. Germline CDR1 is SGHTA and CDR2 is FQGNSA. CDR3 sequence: CASSGSGAGANVLTF. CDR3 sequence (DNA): TGTGCCAGCAGCGGGAGCGGGGCTGGGGCCAACGTCCTGACTTTC. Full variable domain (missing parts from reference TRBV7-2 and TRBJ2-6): GAGVSQSPSNKVTEKGKDVELRCDPISGHTALYWYRQSLGQGLEFLIYFQGNSAPDKSGLPSDRFSAERTGGSVSTLTIQRTQQEDSAVYLCASSGSGAGANVLTFGAGSRLTVL.

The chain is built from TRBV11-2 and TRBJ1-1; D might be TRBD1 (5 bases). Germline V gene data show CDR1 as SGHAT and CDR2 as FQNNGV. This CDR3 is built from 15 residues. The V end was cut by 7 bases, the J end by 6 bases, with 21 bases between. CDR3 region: CASTSRGSGAAEAFF. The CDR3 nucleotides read TGTGCCAGCACCTCAAGGGGCTCAGGAGCGGCTGAAGCTTTCTTT.

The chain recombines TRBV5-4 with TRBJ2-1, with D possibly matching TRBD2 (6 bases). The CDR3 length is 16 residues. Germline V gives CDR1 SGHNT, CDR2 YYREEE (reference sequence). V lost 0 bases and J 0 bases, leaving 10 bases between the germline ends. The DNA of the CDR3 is TGTGCCAGCAGCTTGGGCGGAGGGAGCTCCTACAATGAGCAGTTCTTC. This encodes CASSLGGGSSYNEQFF.

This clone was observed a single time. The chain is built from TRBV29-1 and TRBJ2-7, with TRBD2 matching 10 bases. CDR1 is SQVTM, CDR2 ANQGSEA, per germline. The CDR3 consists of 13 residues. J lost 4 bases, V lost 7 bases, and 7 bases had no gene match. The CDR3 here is CSAVLAGTYEQYF. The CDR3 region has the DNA TGCAGCGCAGTACTAGCGGGAACGTACGAGCAGTACTTC.

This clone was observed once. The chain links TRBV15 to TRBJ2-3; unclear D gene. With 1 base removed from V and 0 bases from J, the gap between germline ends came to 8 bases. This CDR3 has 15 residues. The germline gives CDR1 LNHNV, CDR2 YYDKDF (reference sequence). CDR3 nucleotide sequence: TGTGCCACCAGCAGAGGACCGACCAGCACAGATACGCAGTATTTT. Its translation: CATSRGPTSTDTQYF.

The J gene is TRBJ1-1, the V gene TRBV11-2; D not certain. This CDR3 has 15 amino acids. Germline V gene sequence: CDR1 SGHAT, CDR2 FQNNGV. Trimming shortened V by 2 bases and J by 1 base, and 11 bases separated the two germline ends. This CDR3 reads CASSLFLDGNTEAFF. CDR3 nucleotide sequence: TGTGCCAGCAGCTTATTCCTTGACGGGAACACTGAAGCTTTCTTT.

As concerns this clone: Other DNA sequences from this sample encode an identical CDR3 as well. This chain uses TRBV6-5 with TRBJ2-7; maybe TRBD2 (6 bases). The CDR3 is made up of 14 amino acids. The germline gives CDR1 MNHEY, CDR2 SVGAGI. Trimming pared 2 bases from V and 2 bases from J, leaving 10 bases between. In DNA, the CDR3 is TGTGCCAGCAGTTACGGAACGGGAGCCTACGAGCAGTACTTC. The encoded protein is CASSYGTGAYEQYF.

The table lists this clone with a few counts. DNA of the CDR3: TGTGCCAGCAGTGAGGAGGGGAGAAGCTATGGCTACACCTTC. As protein: CASSEEGRSYGYTF. The genes are TRBV2 and TRBJ1-2, with D maybe TRBD1 (5 bases). The CDR3 is 14 amino acids. The V end lost 3 bases, the J end lost 4 bases, and 12 bases lay between the germline ends. CDR1 is SNHLY and CDR2 is FYNNEI in the germline V gene.

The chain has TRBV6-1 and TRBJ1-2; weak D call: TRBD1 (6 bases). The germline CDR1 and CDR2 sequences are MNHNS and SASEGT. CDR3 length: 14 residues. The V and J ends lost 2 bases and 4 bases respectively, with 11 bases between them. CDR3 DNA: TGTGCCAGCAGTGAAACCAGGGGCGCCTATGGCTACACCTTC. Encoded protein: CASSETRGAYGYTF.

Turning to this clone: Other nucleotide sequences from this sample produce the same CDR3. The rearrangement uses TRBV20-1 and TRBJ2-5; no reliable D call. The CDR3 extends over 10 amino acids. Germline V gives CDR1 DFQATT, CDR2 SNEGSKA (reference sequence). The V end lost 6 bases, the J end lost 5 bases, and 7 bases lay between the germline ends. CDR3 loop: CSARRETQYF. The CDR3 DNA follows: TGCAGTGCCAGAAGGGAGACCCAGTACTTC.

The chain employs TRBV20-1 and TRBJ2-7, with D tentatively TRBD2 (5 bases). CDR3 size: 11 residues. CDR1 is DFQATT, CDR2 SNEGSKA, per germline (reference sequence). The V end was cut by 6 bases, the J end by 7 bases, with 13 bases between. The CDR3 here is CSAKDRDEQYF. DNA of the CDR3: TGCAGTGCAAAGGACCGGGATGAGCAGTACTTC.

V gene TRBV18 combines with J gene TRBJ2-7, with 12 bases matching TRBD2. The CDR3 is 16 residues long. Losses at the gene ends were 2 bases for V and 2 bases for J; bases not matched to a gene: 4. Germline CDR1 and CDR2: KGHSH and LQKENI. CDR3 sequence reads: CASSPSTSGRPYEQYF. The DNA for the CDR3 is TGTGCCAGCTCACCATCAACTAGCGGGAGGCCCTACGAGCAGTACTTC.

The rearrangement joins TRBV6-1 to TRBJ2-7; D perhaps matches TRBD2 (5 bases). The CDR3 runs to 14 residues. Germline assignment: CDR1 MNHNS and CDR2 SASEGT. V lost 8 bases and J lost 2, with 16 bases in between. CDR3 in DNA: TGTGCCAGCTGGCGTTACGGGATGACCTACGAGCAGTACTTC. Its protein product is CASWRYGMTYEQYF.

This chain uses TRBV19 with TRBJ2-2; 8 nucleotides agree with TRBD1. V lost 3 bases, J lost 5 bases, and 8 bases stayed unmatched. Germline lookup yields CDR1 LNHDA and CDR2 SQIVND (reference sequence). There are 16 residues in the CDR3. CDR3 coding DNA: TGTGCCAGTAGTATGGGAGGACAGGGAGTTACCGGGGAGCTGTTTTTT. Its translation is CASSMGGQGVTGELFF.

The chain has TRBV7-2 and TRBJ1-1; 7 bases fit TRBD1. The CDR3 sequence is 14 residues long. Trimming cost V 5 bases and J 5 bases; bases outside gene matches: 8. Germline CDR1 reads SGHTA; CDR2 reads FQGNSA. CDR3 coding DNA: TGTGCCAGCAGCGCCACAGGGGTGGGTACTGAAGCTTTCTTT. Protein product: CASSATGVGTEAFF. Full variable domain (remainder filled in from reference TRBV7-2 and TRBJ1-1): GAGVSQSPSNKVTEKGKDVELRCDPISGHTALYWYRQSLGQGLEFLIYFQGNSAPDKSGLPSDRFSAERTGGSVSTLTIQRTQQEDSAVYLCASSATGVGTEAFFGQGTRLTVV.

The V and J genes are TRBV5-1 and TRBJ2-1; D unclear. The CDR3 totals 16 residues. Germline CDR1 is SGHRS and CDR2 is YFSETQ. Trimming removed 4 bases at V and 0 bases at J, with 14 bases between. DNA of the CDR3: TGCGCCAGCAGCGATGGTGGAGTAAGCTCCTACAATGAGCAGTTCTTC. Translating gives CASSDGGVSSYNEQFF.

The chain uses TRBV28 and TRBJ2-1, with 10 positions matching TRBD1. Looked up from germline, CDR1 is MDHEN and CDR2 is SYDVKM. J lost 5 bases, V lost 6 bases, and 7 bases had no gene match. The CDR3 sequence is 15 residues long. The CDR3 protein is CASRTGTGDHNEQFF. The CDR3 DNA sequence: TGTGCCAGCAGAACCGGGACAGGGGATCACAATGAGCAGTTCTTC.

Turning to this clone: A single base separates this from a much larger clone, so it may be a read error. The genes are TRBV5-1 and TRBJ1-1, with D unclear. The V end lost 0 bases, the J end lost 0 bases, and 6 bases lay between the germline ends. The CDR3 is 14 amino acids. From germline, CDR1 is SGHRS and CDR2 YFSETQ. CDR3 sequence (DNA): TGCGCCAGCAGCTTGGATGGGGTGAACACTGAAGCTTTCTTT. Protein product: CASSLDGVNTEAFF.

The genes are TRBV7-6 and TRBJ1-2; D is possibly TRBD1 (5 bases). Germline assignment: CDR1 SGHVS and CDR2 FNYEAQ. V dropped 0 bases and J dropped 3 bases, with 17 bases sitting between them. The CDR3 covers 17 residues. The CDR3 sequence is CASSLARGVVDHYGYTF. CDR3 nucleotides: TGTGCCAGCAGCTTAGCGCGGGGGGTTGTAGATCACTATGGCTACACCTTC.

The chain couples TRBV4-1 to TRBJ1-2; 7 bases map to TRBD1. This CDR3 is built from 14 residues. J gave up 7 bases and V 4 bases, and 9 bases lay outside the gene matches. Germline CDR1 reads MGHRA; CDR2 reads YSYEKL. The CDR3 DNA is TGCGCCAGCAGCCGGCCGGGACAGCGTTTTGGCTACACCTTC. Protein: CASSRPGQRFGYTF.

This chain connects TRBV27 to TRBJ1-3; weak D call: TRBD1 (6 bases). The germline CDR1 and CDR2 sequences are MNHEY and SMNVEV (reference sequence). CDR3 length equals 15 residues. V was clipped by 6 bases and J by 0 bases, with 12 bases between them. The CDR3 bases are TGTGCCAGCAGGCAACAGGGATACTCTGGAAACACCATATATTTT. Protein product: CASRQQGYSGNTIYF.

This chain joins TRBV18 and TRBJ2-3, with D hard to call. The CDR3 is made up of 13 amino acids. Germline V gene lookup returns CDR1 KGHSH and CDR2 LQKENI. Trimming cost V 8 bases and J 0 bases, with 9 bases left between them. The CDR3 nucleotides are TGTGCCAGCACTAAATCTAGCACAGATACGCAGTATTTT. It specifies CASTKSSTDTQYF.

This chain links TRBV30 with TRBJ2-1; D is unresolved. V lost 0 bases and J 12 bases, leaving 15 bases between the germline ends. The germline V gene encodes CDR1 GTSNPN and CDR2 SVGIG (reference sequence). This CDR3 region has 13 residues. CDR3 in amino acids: CAWSVLRRSGQFF. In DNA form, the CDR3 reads TGTGCCTGGAGTGTACTTAGAAGATCAGGGCAGTTCTTC.

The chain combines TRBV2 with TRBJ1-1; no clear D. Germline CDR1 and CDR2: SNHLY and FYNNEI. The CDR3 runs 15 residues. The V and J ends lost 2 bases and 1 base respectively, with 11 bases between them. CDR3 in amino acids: CASSERGGGNTEAFF. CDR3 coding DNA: TGTGCCAGCAGTGAACGGGGAGGTGGGAACACTGAAGCTTTCTTT.